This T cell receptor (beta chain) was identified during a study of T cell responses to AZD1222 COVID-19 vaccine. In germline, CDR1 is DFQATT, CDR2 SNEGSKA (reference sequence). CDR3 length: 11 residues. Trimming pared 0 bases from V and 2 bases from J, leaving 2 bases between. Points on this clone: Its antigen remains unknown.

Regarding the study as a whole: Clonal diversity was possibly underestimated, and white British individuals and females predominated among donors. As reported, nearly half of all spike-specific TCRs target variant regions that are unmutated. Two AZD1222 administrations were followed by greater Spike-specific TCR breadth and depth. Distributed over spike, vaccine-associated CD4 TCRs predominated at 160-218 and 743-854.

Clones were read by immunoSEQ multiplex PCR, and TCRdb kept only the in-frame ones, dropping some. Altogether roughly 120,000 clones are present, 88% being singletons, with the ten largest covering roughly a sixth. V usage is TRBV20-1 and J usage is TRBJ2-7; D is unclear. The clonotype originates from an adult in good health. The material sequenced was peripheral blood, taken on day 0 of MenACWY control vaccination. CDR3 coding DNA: TGCAGTGCTAGAGAAACCTACGAGCAGTACTTC. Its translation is CSARETYEQYF.